This entry lists 14 T cell receptor beta chains sequenced from one sample in a study of T cell repertoires in cytomegalovirus infection. TCRdb analysed the reads with MiXCR anew, one entry per CDR3 protein. The sample yields about 180,000 distinct CDR3 sequences, around an eighth seen once. The sequenced sample consisted of PBMCs. The source of these receptors is a human donor in good health (CMV status not recorded). Some clones in this sample may be carry-over from other donors' samples.

This clonotype was detected many times. The chain joins TRBV10-3 to TRBJ2-1; D possibly corresponds to TRBD2 (7 bases). V dropped 4 bases and J dropped 3 bases, with 19 bases sitting between them. This CDR3 spans 17 amino acids. Germline V CDR1 and CDR2: ENHRY, SYGVKD. CDR3 sequence (DNA): TGTGCCATCAGTGGGGGGGGGCTGGCGGGGGACTACAATGAGCAGTTCTTC. It yields the protein CAISGGGLAGDYNEQFF.

This clonotype was observed a few times. The chain employs TRBV7-3 and TRBJ2-1; either TRBD1 or TRBD2 may fit D (5 bases each). The V end was cut by 5 bases, the J end by 10 bases, with 12 bases between. Per germline, CDR1 SGHTA and CDR2 FQGTGA. This CDR3 region has 12 residues. The DNA for the CDR3 is TGTGCCAGCAGCACTGGGACGGCCGAGCAGTTCTTC. It translates to CASSTGTAEQFF.

V and J are TRBV7-9 and TRBJ2-7; 9 bases match TRBD1. The CDR3 runs 16 residues. The V and J ends lost 4 bases and 5 bases, in that order; junction bases with no gene match: 12. Looked up from germline, CDR1 is SEHNR and CDR2 is FQNEAQ (reference sequence). The CDR3 loop reads CASSSLPGQGLNEQYF. CDR3 DNA sequence: TGTGCCAGCAGCTCGCTCCCGGGACAGGGATTGAACGAGCAGTACTTC.

This clonotype appeared many times. The DNA of the CDR3 is TGTGCCAGCAGCTTAAGTTTCGACAGGGCCGTAGGCTACACCTTC. As protein: CASSLSFDRAVGYTF. This chain uses TRBV7-2 with TRBJ1-2, with 7 bases that match TRBD1. CDR1 and CDR2 from the germline V gene are SGHTA and FQGNSA. The junction had 11 bases not matched to a gene; V was cut back by 2 bases and J by 8 bases. The CDR3 totals 15 residues.

This clonotype came up many times. The chain has TRBV7-6 and TRBJ2-7; 10 bases match TRBD1. The CDR3 runs 17 residues. V was pared by 1 base and J by 3 bases, with 9 bases of the junction left unmatched. Germline lookup yields CDR1 SGHVS and CDR2 FNYEAQ. CDR3 loop: CASSLGAAGTGVYEQYF. The DNA of the CDR3 is TGTGCCAGCAGCTTAGGGGCGGCCGGGACAGGGGTCTACGAGCAGTACTTC.

To note about this clonotype: With a much larger clone just one base away, this may be a read error. The chain carries TRBV7-3 and TRBJ2-3; D gene uncertain. Matching the DNA end better, TRBJ1-5 makes the J call doubtful. The CDR3 sequence is 13 residues long. Germline values: CDR1 SGHTA, CDR2 FQGTGA. For the CDR3, the DNA is TGTGCCAGCAGCTTAAGGAGCACAGATACGCAGCATTTT. Its translation is CASSLRSTDTQHF.

The table lists this clonotype with a few counts. The J gene is TRBJ1-1, the V gene TRBV5-1; no definite D call. This CDR3 spans 16 amino acids. V lost 0 bases, J lost 6 bases, and 18 bases lay in between. CDR1 SGHRS and CDR2 YFSETQ come from the germline V gene. The CDR3: CASSLAENSPTPEAFF. In nucleotides, the CDR3 is TGCGCCAGCAGCTTGGCCGAAAACAGCCCGACCCCTGAAGCTTTCTTT.

This clonotype was detected a few times. This chain joins TRBV6-5 and TRBJ2-3; a weak D match, TRBD2 (5 bases). Germline V CDR1 and CDR2: MNHEY, SVGAGI. V lost 6 bases and J lost 0, with 16 bases in between. CDR3 length: 16 amino acids. The CDR3 spells CASSTRRGGSTDTQYF. DNA of the CDR3: TGTGCCAGCAGCACCCGTCGAGGCGGGAGCACAGATACGCAGTATTTT.

Worth noting for this clonotype: This may arise from a read error, as a much more abundant clone is one base away. The J gene is TRBJ1-2, the V gene TRBV7-2, with D possibly being TRBD1 (5 bases). The CDR3 has 15 residues. Germline CDR1 reads SGHTA; CDR2 reads FQGNSA. Trimming took 5 bases from V and 3 from J, leaving 16 bases between them. The chain's CDR3 is CASSPRQPTYYGYTF. CDR3 nucleotides: TGTGCCAGCAGCCCGCGACAGCCAACATACTATGGCTACACCTTC.

This clonotype was seen at least ten times. The rearrangement links TRBV28 to TRBJ2-2; 7 nucleotides line up with TRBD1. Looked up from germline, CDR1 is MDHEN and CDR2 is SYDVKM. CDR3 size: 15 residues. V lost 6 bases to trimming and J lost 2 bases; unmatched junction nucleotides: 6. CDR3 amino acids: CASRVGTVNTGELFF. The CDR3 bases are TGTGCCAGCAGAGTCGGGACAGTTAACACCGGGGAGCTGTTTTTT. Combining the CDR3 with reference TRBV28 and TRBJ2-2 gives the whole variable domain DVKVTQSSRYLVKRTGEKVFLECVQDMDHENMFWYRQDPGLGLRLIYFSYDVKMKEKGDIPEGYSVSREKKERFSLILESASTNQTSMYLCASRVGTVNTGELFFGEGSRLTVL.

CDR3 sequence reads: CSARDPSGGLNEQFF. As DNA, the CDR3 is TGCAGTGCTAGAGATCCAAGCGGGGGGCTCAATGAGCAGTTCTTC. The chain carries TRBV20-1 and TRBJ2-1; 9 bases are shared with TRBD2. The V and J ends lost 0 bases and 6 bases, in that order; junction bases with no gene match: 6. The CDR3 runs to 15 residues. The germline V gene encodes CDR1 DFQATT and CDR2 SNEGSKA (reference sequence).

The table lists this clonotype with a few counts. Here the CDR3 reads CASTLFGPGELFF. The CDR3 nucleotides are TGTGCCAGCACCCTCTTTGGTCCCGGGGAGCTGTTTTTT. This chain uses TRBV12-3 or TRBV12-4 with TRBJ2-2; no reliable D call. The CDR3 extends over 13 amino acids. Deletions cut 7 bases from V and 6 bases from J, with 12 bases between.

This clonotype was detected only a few times. The chain uses TRBV7-9 and TRBJ2-1; no clear D gene. In germline, CDR1 is SEHNR, CDR2 FQNEAQ (reference sequence). Trimming left V 5 bases short and J 5 bases short, with 7 bases between. This CDR3 has 12 residues. CDR3 DNA sequence: TGTGCCAGCAGCCACAGTGACAATGAGCAGTTCTTC. This gives the protein CASSHSDNEQFF.

In its sample, this clonotype was seen once. The gene calls are TRBV28 and TRBJ2-7, with TRBD2 matching over 9 bases. The V gene's germline CDR1 is MDHEN and CDR2 SYDVKM. The V segment lost 7 bases and the J segment 4 bases; nucleotides outside the gene matches: 8. The CDR3 sequence is 14 residues long. The CDR3 is CASTSSGSLYEQYF. The CDR3, as DNA: TGTGCCAGCACAAGTAGCGGGAGTCTGTACGAGCAGTACTTC.